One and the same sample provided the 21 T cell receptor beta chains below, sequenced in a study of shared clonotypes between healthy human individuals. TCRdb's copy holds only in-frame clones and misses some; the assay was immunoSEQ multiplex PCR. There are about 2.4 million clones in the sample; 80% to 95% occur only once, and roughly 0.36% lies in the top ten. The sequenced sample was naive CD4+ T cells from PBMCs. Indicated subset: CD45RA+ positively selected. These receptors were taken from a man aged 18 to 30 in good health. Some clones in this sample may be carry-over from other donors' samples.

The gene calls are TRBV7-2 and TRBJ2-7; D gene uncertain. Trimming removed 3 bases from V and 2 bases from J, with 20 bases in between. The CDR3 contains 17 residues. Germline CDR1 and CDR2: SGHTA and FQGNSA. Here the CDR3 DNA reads TGTGCCAGCAGCTTTTGGGTCAGGAGAGAGATTACCTACGAGCAGTACTTC. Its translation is CASSFWVRREITYEQYF.

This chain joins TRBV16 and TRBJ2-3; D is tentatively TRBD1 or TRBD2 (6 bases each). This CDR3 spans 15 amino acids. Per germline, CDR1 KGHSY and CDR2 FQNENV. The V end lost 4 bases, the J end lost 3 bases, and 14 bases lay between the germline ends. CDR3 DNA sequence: TGTGCCAGCAGCCCAGCCCGAGGGGGGACAGATACGCAGTATTTT. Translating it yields CASSPARGGTDTQYF.

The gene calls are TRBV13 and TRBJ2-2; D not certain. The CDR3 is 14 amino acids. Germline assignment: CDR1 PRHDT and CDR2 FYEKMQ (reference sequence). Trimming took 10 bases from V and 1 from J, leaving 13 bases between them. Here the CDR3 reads CATASLGNTGELFF. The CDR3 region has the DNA TGTGCCACCGCCTCTTTAGGGAACACCGGGGAGCTGTTTTTT.

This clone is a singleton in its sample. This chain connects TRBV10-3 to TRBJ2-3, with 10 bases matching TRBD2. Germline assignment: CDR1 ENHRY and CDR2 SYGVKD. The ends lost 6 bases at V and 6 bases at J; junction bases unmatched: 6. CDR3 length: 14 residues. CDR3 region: CAISQAGGGDTQYF. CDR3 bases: TGTGCCATCAGCCAAGCGGGAGGGGGCGATACGCAGTATTTT.

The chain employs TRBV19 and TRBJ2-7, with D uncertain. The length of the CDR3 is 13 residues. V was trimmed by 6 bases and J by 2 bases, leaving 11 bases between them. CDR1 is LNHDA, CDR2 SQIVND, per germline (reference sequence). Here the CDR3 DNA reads TGTGCCAGTAGGGGAATTGATACCTACGAGCAGTACTTC. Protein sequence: CASRGIDTYEQYF.

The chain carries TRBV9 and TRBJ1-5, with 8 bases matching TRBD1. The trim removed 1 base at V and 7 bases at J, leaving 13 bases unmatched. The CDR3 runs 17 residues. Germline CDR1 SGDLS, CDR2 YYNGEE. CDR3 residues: CASSVQPLGQGRQPQHF. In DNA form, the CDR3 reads TGTGCCAGCAGCGTACAGCCGCTTGGACAGGGTCGACAGCCCCAGCATTTT.

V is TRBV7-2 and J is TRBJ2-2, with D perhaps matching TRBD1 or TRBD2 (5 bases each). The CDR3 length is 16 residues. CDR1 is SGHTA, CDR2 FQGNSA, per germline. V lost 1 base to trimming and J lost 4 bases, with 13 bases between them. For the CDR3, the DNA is TGTGCCAGCAGCTTAGGAGGGGCGCTGAGCACCGGGGAGCTGTTTTTT. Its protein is CASSLGGALSTGELFF.

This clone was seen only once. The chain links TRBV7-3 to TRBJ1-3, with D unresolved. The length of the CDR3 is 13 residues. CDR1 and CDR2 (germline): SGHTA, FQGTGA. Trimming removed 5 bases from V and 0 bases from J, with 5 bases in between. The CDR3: CASSETSGNTIYF. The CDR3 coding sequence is TGTGCCAGCAGCGAAACCTCTGGAAACACCATATATTTT.

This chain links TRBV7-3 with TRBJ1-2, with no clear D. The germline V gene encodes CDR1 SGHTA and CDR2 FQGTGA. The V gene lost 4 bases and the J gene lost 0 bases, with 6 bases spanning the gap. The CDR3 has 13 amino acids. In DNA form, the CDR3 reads TGTGCCAGCAGCTCGAGTTCTAACTATGGCTACACCTTC. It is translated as CASSSSSNYGYTF.

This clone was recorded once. CDR3 amino acids: CASSLQGVRGETQYF. The CDR3, as DNA: TGTGCCAGCAGTTTACAGGGAGTTAGAGGAGAGACCCAGTACTTC. The chain joins TRBV27 to TRBJ2-5, with D possibly called TRBD1 or TRBD2 (5 bases each). This CDR3 has 15 amino acids. Germline-derived CDR1 and CDR2 are MNHEY and SMNVEV (reference sequence). The V and J ends lost 2 bases and 4 bases respectively, with 14 bases between them.

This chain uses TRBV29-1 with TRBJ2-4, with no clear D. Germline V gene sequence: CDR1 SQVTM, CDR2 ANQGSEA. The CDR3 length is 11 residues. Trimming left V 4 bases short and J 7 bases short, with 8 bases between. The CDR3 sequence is CSVGLGNIQYF. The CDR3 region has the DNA TGCAGCGTTGGCTTAGGGAACATTCAGTACTTC.

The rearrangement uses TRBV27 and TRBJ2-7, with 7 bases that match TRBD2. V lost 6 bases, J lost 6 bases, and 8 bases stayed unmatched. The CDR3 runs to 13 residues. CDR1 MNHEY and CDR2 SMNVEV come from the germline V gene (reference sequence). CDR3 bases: TGTGCCAGCAGATCCCCAGCGGGGAGCGAGCAGTACTTC. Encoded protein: CASRSPAGSEQYF.

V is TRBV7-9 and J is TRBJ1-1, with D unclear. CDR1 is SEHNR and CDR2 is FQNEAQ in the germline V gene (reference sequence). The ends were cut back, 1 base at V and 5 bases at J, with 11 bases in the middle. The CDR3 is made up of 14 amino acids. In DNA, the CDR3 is TGTGCCAGCAGCTTAGGACCCCAGGTGACTGAAGCTTTCTTT. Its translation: CASSLGPQVTEAFF.

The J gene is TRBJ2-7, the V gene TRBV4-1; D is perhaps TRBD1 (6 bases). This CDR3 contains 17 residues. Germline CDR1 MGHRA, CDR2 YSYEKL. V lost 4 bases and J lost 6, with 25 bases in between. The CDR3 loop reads CASSREGPGVQPSEQYF. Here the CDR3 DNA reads TGCGCCAGCAGCCGAGAGGGTCCAGGGGTACAACCGTCCGAGCAGTACTTC.

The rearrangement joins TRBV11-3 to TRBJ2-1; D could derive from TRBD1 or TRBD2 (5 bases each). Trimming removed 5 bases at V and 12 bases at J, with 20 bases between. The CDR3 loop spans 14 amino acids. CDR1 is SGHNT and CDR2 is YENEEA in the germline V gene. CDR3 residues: CASSQTEAGRGQFF. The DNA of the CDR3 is TGTGCCAGCAGCCAAACGGAGGCAGGGAGAGGGCAGTTCTTC.

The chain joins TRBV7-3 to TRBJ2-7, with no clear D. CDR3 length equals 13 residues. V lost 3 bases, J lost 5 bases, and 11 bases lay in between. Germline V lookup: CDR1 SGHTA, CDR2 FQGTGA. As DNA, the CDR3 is TGTGCCAGCAGCTTTTCTACCGGCCACGAGCAGTACTTC. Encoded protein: CASSFSTGHEQYF.

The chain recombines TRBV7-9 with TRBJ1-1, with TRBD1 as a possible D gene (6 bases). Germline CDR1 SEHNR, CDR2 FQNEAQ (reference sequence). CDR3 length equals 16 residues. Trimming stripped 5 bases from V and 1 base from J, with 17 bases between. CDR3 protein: CASSQTGGQKNTEAFF. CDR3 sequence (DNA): TGTGCCAGCAGCCAAACCGGGGGGCAGAAGAACACTGAAGCTTTCTTT.

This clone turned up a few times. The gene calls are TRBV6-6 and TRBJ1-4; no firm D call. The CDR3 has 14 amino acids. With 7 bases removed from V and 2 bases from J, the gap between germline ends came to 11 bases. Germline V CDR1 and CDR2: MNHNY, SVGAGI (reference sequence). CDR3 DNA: TGTGCCAGCACGGGAGGGTGGACTAATGAAAAACTGTTTTTT. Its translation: CASTGGWTNEKLFF.

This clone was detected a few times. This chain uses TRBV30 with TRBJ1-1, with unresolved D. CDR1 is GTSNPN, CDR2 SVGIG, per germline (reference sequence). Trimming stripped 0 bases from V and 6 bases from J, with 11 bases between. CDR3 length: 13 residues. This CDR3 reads CAWSVGPLAEAFF. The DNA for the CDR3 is TGTGCCTGGAGTGTAGGGCCCCTCGCTGAAGCTTTCTTT.

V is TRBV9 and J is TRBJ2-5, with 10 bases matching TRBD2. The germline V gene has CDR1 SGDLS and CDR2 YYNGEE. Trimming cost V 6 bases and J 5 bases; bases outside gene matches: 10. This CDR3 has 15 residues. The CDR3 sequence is CASTRASGSWETQYF. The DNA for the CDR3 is TGTGCCAGCACCAGGGCTAGCGGGAGCTGGGAGACCCAGTACTTC.

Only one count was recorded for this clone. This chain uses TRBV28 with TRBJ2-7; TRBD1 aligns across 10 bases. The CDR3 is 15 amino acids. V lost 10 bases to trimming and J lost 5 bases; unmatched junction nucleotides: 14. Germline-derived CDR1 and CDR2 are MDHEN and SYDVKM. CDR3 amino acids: CATYPGTGAGNEQYF. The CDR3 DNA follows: TGTGCCACCTACCCGGGGACAGGGGCAGGAAACGAGCAGTACTTC.